This T cell receptor beta chain was identified during a study of radiation and T cells in renal cell carcinoma. As to time point: blood 4 weeks post-SBRT, at nephrectomy. The treatment was: 15 Gy SBRT to primary tumor, nephrectomy 4 weeks later. Nephrectomy followed 15 Gy stereotactic body radiation by 4 weeks. Radiation-treated patients gave blood at baseline, week 2 and week 4. This renal cell carcinoma was of the clear cell type. TCRdb's copy holds only in-frame clones and misses some; the assay was immunoSEQ multiplex PCR. The table shows about 86,000 clones, with over 80% occurring only once. Looked up from germline, CDR1 is SGHVS and CDR2 is FQNEAQ. The trim removed 5 bases at V and 11 bases at J, leaving 9 bases unmatched. This CDR3 has 15 residues.

The V and J genes are TRBV7-8 and TRBJ2-3, with 14 bases fitting TRBD2. The TCR comes from a man aged 50-59 years with renal cell carcinoma. The input for sequencing was blood, taken from a patient whose treatment included radiotherapy and nephrectomy. CDR3 nucleotide sequence: TGTGCCAGCAGCCAGAGGCGACTAGCGGGAGGGGTGCAGTATTTT. Translated: CASSQRRLAGGVQYF. Looking up the rest from reference TRBV7-8 and TRBJ2-3 gives the full variable domain: GAGVSQSPRYKVAKRGQDVALRCDPISGHVSLFWYQQALGQGPEFLTYFQNEAQLDKSGLPSDRFFAERPEGSVSTLKIQRTQQEDSAVYLCASSQRRLAGGVQYFGPGTRLTVL.